This T cell receptor beta chain is from a study of beta chain features in type 1 diabetes. On the study more broadly: Taken together, all samples contributed 107,917,701 examined sorted cells.

As to this clone: Its matching antigen is unknown.

Of the isolated RNA, all was reverse transcribed, and so the sequenced material was expressed TCRB transcripts. TCRdb's table, derived via immunoSEQ multiplex PCR, lists solely in-frame clones and lacks some. Found here are 200,000 to 250,000 clones, over 8.5% of them singletons; the top ten hold just under 0.035%. Whole-study findings and limits: For type 1 diabetes patients, VDJ junctions showed fewer insertions and more deletions. For TCRB rearrangement, an influence of HLA type remained unresolved here.

Via CD45RO/CCR7/CD25/CD127/CD95/CD27, cells of the CD4+ naive, central memory, regulatory and stem cell-like memory subsets were sorted. The specimen was naive CD4+ T cells from blood. The clonotype originates from a woman aged 18-29 years in good health.

The CDR3 reads CASSLGQAAYEQYF. In nucleotides, the CDR3 is TGCGCCAGCAGCTTGGGGCAGGCTGCCTACGAGCAGTACTTC. The rearrangement uses TRBV5-1 and TRBJ2-7, with no clear D. Between the trimmed V and J ends, which lost 0 bases and 2 bases, there was a span of 9 bases. CDR3 length equals 14 residues. CDR1 and CDR2 from the germline V gene are SGHRS and YFSETQ.